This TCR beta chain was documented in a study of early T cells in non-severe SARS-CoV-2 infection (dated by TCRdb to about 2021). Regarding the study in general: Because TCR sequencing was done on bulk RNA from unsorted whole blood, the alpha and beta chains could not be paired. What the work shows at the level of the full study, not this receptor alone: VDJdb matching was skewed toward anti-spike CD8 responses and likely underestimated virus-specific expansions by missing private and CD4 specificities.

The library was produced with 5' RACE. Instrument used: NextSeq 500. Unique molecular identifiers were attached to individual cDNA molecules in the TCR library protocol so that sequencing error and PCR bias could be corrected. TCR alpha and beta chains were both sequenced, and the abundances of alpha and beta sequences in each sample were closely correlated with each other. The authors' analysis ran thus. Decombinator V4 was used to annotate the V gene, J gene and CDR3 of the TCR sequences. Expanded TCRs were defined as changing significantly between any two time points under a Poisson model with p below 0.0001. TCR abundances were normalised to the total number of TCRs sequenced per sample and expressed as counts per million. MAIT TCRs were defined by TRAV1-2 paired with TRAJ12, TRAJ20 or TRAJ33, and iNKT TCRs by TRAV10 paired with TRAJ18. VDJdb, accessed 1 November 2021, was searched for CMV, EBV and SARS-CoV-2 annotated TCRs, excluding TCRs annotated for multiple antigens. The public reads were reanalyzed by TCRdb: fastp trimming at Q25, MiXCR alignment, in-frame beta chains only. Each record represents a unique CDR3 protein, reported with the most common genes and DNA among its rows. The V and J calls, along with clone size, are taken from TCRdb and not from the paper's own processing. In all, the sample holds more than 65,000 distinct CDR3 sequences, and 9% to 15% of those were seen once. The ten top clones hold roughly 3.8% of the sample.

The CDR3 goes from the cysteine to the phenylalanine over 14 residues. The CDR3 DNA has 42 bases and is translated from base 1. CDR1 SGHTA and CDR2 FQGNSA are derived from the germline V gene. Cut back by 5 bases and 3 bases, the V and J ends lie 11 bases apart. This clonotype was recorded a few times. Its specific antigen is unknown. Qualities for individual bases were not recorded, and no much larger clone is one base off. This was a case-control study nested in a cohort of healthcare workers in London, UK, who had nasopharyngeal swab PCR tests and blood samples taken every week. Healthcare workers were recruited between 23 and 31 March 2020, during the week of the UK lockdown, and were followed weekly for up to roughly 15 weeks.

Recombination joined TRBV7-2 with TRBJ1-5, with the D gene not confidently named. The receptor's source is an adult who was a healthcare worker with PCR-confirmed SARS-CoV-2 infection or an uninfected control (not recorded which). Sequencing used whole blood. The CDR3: CASSLYRDNQPQHF. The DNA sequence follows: TGTGCCAGCAGCCTTTACCGAGACAATCAGCCCCAGCATTTT.